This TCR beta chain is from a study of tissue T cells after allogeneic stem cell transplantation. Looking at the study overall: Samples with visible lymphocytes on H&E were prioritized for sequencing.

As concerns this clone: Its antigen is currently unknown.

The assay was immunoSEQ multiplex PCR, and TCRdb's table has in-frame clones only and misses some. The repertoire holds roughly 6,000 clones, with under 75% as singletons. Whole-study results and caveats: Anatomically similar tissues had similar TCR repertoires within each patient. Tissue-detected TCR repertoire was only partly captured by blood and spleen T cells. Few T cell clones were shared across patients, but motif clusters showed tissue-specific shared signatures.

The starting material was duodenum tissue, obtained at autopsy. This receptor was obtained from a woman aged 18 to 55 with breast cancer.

DNA of the CDR3: TGTGCCAGCACCCCCCAACGGCGCCCCTACGAGCAGTACTTC. It codes for CASTPQRRPYEQYF. The rearrangement links TRBV28 to TRBJ2-7; D is unresolved. Trimming shortened V by 7 bases and J by 2 bases, and 15 bases separated the two germline ends. CDR3 length equals 14 residues. CDR1 is MDHEN, CDR2 SYDVKM, per germline.